What follows are 11 T cell receptor beta chains derived from one specimen sequenced in a study of CD8 T cells in ankylosing spondylitis. Study-level findings and limits: Among TCR beta sequences, a motif of eight or nine highly homologous variants appeared characteristic of ankylosing spondylitis blood.

These receptors lack a known antigen. One entry per CDR3 protein, called by TCRdb with MiXCR from the 5' RACE reads. The sample holds about 130,000 distinct CDR3 sequences, under 20% seen once. Sequencing was carried out using blood, either unsorted or a sorted T cell fraction (not recorded which). The receptor source for this set is a male donor with ankylosing spondylitis.

V and J are TRBV9 and TRBJ2-1; 9 bases are a match to TRBD2. The germline CDR1 and CDR2 sequences are SGDLS and YYNGEE. Trimming removed 2 bases from V and 4 bases from J; junction bases left unmatched: 4. The CDR3 runs 15 residues. The chain's CDR3 is CASSVRGGVYNEQFF. CDR3 sequence (DNA): TGTGCCAGCAGCGTGCGCGGGGGGGTATACAATGAGCAGTTCTTC.

This clonotype has ten or more counts. The chain links TRBV5-1 to TRBJ2-7, with 8 nucleotides matching TRBD2. V dropped 0 bases and J dropped 2; count of bases not matched to a gene: 7. This CDR3 has 16 amino acids. CDR1 SGHRS and CDR2 YFSETQ come from the germline V gene. DNA of the CDR3: TGCGCCAGCAGCTTGGACGGGACTAGATTTACCTACGAGCAGTACTTC. Translating gives CASSLDGTRFTYEQYF.

This clonotype was seen a handful of times. The J gene is TRBJ2-2, the V gene TRBV9; 8 bases are shared with TRBD1. The CDR3 runs to 16 residues. V trimming: 0 bases; J trimming: 7 bases; junction bases outside the gene matches: 8. The germline gives CDR1 SGDLS, CDR2 YYNGEE. This CDR3 reads CASSVVLGQVRGELFF. The CDR3 region has the DNA TGTGCCAGCAGCGTAGTTTTGGGACAGGTCCGCGGGGAGCTGTTTTTT.

This clonotype was seen more than once but under ten times. This chain links TRBV15 with TRBJ1-4; 7 bases match TRBD1. V was clipped by 2 bases and J by 12 bases; unmatched bases: 9. This CDR3 contains 14 residues. From germline, CDR1 is LNHNV and CDR2 YYDKDF (reference sequence). CDR3 in amino acids: CATSRYRGLGELFF. DNA for the CDR3: TGTGCCACCAGCAGATACAGGGGTCTTGGGGAACTGTTTTTT.

This chain joins TRBV2 and TRBJ2-1; D possibly corresponds to TRBD2 (6 bases). Looked up from germline, CDR1 is SNHLY and CDR2 is FYNNEI. There are 17 residues in the CDR3. Trimming stripped 10 bases from V and 0 bases from J, with 22 bases between. The CDR3 loop is CATHHLAEQSSYNEQFF. Here the CDR3 DNA reads TGTGCCACCCACCATTTAGCGGAGCAGAGCTCCTACAATGAGCAGTTCTTC.

V usage is TRBV9 and J usage is TRBJ1-2; no clear D. From germline, CDR1 is SGDLS and CDR2 YYNGEE. The V and J ends lost 3 bases and 4 bases respectively, with 16 bases between them. The CDR3 covers 15 residues. CDR3 in amino acids: CASSAESWGGYGYTF. CDR3 DNA sequence: TGTGCCAGCAGCGCGGAGTCATGGGGTGGCTATGGCTACACCTTC.

This chain joins TRBV5-6 and TRBJ2-7, with 7 bases lining up with TRBD2. The V gene's germline CDR1 is SGHDT and CDR2 YYEEEE. Trimming cost V 1 base and J 3 bases; bases outside gene matches: 7. The CDR3 is 15 amino acids. Written as DNA, the CDR3 is TGTGCCAGCAGCTTGCCGCCTAGCGGTAACTACGAGCAGTACTTC. Protein product: CASSLPPSGNYEQYF.

This clonotype was seen a few times. The V gene is TRBV20-1, the J gene TRBJ2-1; TRBD2 agrees at 9 bases. This CDR3 has 15 residues. After removal of 4 bases from V and 4 bases from J, the junction contained 8 bases not matched to a gene. The V gene's germline CDR1 is DFQATT and CDR2 SNEGSKA (reference sequence). In nucleotides, the CDR3 is TGCAGTGCTACGGGCCATAGCGGGAGATACAATGAGCAGTTCTTC. Protein product: CSATGHSGRYNEQFF.

The chain employs TRBV24-1 and TRBJ2-3; D not certain. Germline V gives CDR1 KGHDR, CDR2 SFDVKD. CDR3 length: 11 residues. Trimming shortened V by 8 bases and J by 6 bases, and 8 bases separated the two germline ends. In nucleotides, the CDR3 is TGTGCCACCATGAGTTTTGATACGCAGTATTTT. It yields the protein CATMSFDTQYF.

The rearrangement links TRBV28 to TRBJ1-3, with D perhaps matching TRBD1 (6 bases). This CDR3 has 19 residues. The V end lost 9 bases, the J end lost 0 bases, and 27 bases lay between the germline ends. CDR1 MDHEN and CDR2 SYDVKM come from the germline V gene. The CDR3 DNA is TGTGCCAGTAGTCTCCAACAGGGCCTGATTAGCTCCTCTGGAAACACCATATATTTT. This gives the protein CASSLQQGLISSSGNTIYF.

The chain couples TRBV9 to TRBJ2-7; TRBD2 matches 7 bases. J lost 0 bases, V lost 0 bases, and 6 bases had no gene match. The CDR3 is 16 residues long. From germline, CDR1 is SGDLS and CDR2 YYNGEE. The CDR3, as DNA: TGTGCCAGCAGCGTAGATCCAGCGGGGCCCTCCTACGAGCAGTACTTC. Its translation is CASSVDPAGPSYEQYF.